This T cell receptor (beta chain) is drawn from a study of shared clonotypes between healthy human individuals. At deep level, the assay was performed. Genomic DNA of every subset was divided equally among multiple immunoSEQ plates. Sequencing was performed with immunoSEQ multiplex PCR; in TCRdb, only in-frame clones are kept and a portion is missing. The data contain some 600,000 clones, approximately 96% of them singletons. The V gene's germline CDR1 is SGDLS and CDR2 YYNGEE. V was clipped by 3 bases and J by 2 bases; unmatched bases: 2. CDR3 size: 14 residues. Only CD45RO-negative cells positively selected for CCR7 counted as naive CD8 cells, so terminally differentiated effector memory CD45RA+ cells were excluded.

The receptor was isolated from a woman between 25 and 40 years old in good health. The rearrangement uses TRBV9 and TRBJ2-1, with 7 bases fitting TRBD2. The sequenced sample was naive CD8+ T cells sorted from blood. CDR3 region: CASSAGGAYNEQFF. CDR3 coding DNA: TGTGCCAGCAGCGCTGGGGGGGCCTACAATGAGCAGTTCTTC.